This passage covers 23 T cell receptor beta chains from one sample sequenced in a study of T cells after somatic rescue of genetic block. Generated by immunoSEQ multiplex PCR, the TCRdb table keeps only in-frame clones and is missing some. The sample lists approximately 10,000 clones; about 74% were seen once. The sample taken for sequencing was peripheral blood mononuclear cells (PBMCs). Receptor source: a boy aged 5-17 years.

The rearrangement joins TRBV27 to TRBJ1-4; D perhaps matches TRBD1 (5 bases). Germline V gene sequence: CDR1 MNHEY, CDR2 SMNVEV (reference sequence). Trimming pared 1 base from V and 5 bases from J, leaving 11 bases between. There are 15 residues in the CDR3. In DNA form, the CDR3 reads TGTGCCAGCAGTTTATTGGGGACGGAGAATGAAAAACTGTTTTTT. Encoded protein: CASSLLGTENEKLFF.

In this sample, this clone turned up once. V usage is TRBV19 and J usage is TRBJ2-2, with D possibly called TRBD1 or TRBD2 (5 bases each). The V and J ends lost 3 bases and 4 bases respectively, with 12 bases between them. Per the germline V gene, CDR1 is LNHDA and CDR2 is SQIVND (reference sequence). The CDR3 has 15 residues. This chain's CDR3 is CASSMGPGFTGELFF. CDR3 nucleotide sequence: TGTGCCAGTAGTATGGGGCCGGGGTTCACCGGGGAGCTGTTTTTT.

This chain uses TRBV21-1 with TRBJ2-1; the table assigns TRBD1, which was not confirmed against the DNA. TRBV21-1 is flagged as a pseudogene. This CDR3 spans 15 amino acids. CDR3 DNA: TGTGCCAGCAGCTCCCGGACAGGGAATGACGATGAGCAGTTCTTC. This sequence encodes CASSSRTGNDDEQFF.

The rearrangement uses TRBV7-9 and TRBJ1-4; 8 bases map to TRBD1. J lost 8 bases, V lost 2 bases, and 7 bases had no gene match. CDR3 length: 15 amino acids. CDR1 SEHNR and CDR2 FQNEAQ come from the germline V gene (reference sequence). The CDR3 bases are TGTGCCAGCAGCTTACGCAGGGGGCCAGGGGAAAAACTGTTTTTT. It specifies CASSLRRGPGEKLFF.

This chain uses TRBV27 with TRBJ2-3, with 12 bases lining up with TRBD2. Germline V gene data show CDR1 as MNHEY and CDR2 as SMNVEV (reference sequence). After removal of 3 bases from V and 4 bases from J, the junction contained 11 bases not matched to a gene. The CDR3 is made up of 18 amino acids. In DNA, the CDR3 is TGTGCCAGCAGTTTCTACAGGGGACTAGCGGGTCCCCCAGATACGCAGTATTTT. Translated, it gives CASSFYRGLAGPPDTQYF.

For the CDR3, the DNA is TGTGCCAGCAGCTTTATTCCGGATACGCAGTATTTT. Its protein product is CASSFIPDTQYF. This chain links TRBV5-6 with TRBJ2-3; unclear D gene. The germline CDR1 and CDR2 sequences are SGHDT and YYEEEE. Deletions cut 2 bases from V and 6 bases from J, with 7 bases between. The CDR3 sequence is 12 residues long.

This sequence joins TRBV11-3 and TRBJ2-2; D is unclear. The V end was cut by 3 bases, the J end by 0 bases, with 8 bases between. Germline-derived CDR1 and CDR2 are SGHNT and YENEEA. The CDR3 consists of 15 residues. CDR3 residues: CASSLGHSNTGELFF. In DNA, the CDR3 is TGTGCCAGCAGCTTGGGCCACTCGAACACCGGGGAGCTGTTTTTT.

Here the CDR3 DNA reads TGTGCCAGCAGTGAACAGGGGGTTTCCTACGAGCAGTACTTC. Translating it yields CASSEQGVSYEQYF. This chain joins TRBV2 and TRBJ2-7, with 7 nucleotides matching TRBD1. The CDR3 covers 14 residues. The V gene end was trimmed by 2 bases and the J gene end by 1 base; junction bases not matched to a gene: 2. CDR1 is SNHLY, CDR2 FYNNEI, per germline.

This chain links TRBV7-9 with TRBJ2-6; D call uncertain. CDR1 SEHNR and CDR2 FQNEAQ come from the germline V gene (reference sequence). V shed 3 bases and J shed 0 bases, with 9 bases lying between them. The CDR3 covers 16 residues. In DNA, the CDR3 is TGTGCCAGCAGCTTCGGGCCTCTCTCTGGGGCCAACGTCCTGACTTTC. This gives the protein CASSFGPLSGANVLTF.

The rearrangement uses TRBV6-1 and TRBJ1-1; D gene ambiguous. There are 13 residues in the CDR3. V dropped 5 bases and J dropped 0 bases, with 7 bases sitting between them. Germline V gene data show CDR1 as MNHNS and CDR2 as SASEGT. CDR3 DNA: TGTGCCAGCAGTATGGCCCTGAACACTGAAGCTTTCTTT. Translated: CASSMALNTEAFF.

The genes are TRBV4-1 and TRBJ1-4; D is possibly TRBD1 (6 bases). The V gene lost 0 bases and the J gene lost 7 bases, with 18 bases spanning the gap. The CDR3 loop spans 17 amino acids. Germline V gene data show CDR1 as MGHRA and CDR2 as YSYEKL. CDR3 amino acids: CASSQDKGRGAREKLFF. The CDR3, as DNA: TGCGCCAGCAGCCAAGATAAGGGTCGGGGGGCGCGTGAAAAACTGTTTTTT.

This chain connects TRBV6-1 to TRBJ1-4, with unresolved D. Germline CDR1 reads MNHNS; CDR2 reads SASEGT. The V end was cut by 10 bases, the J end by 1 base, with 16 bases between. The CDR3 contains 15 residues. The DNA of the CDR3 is TGTGCCACCCGGACGGCGCTGGGAACTAATGAAAAACTGTTTTTT. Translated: CATRTALGTNEKLFF.

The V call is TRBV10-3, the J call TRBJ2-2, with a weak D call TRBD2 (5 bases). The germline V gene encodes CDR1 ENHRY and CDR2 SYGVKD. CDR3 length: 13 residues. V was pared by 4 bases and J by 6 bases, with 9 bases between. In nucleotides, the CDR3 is TGTGCCATCAGTGCCGGACTCGCCGGGGAGCTGTTTTTT. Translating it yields CAISAGLAGELFF.

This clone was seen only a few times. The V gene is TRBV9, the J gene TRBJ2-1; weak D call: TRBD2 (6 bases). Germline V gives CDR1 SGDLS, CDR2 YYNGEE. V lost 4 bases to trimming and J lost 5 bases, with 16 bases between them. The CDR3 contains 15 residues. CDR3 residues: CASSTPPGLHNEQFF. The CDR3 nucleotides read TGTGCCAGCAGCACTCCCCCGGGACTCCACAATGAGCAGTTCTTC.

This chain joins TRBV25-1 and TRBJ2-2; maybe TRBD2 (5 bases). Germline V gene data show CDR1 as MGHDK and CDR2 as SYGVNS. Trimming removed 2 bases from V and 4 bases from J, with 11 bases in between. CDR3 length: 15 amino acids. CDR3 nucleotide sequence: TGTGCCAGCAGTGAACCAGGACGGGGCACCGGGGAGCTGTTTTTT. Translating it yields CASSEPGRGTGELFF.

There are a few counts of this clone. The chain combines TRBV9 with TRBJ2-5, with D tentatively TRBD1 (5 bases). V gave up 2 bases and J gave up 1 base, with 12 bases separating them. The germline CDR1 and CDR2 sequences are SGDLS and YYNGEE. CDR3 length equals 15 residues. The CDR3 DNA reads TGTGCCAGCAGCGTTGACAGCTTGCCCCAAGAGACCCAGTACTTC. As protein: CASSVDSLPQETQYF.

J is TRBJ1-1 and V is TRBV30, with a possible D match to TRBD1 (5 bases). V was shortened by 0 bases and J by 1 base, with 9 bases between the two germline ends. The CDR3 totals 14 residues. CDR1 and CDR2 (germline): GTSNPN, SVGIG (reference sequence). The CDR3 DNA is TGTGCCTGGAGTGTGGGGGAAGGGAACACTGAAGCTTTCTTT. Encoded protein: CAWSVGEGNTEAFF. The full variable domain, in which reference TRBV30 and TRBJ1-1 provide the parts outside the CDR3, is SQTIHQWPATLVQPVGSPLSLECTVEGTSNPNLYWYRQAAGRGLQLLFYSVGIGQISSEVPQNLSASRPQDRQFILSSKKLLLSDSGFYLCAWSVGEGNTEAFFGQGTRLTVV.

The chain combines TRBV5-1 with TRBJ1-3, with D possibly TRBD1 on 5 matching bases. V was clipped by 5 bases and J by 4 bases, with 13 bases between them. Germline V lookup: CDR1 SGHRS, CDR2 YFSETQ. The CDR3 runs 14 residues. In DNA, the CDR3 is TGCGCCAGCAGAACTCCAGGGTCAGGAAACACCATATATTTT. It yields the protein CASRTPGSGNTIYF. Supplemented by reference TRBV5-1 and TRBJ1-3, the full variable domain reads KAGVTQTPRYLIKTRGQQVTLSCSPISGHRSVSWYQQTPGQGLQFLFEYFSETQRNKGNFPGRFSGRQFSNSRSEMNVSTLELGDSALYLCASRTPGSGNTIYFGEGSWLTVV.

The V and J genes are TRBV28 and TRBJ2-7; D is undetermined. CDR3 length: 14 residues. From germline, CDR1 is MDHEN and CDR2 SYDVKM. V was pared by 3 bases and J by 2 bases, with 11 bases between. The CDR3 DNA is TGTGCCAGCAGTTTTACTACACCTCCCTACGAGCAGTACTTC. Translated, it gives CASSFTTPPYEQYF.

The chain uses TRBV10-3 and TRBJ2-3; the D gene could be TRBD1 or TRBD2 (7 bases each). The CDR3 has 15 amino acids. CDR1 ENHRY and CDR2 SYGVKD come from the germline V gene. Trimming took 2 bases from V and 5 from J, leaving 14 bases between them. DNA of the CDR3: TGTGCCATCAGTGAGCAGGGGGGGGCGGGAGATACGCAGTATTTT. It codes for CAISEQGGAGDTQYF.

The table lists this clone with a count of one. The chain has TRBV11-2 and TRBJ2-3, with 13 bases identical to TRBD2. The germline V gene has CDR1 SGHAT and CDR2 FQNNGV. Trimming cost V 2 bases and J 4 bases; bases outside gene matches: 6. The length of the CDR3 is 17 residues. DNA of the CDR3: TGTGCCAGCAGCTTATCCCCACTAGCGGGAGGGGCAGATACGCAGTATTTT. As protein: CASSLSPLAGGADTQYF.

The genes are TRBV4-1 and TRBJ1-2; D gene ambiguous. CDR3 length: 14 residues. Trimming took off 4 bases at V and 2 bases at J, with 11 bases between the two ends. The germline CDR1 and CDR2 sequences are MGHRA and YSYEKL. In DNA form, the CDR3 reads TGCGCCAGCAGCCTCGGACCAGCGAACTATGGCTACACCTTC. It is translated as CASSLGPANYGYTF.

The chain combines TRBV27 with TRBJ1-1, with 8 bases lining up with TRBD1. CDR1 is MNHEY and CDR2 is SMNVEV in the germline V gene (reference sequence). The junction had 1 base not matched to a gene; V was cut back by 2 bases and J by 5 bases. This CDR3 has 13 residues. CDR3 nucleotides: TGTGCCAGCAGTTTAAACAGGGGGACTGAAGCTTTCTTT. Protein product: CASSLNRGTEAFF.